Listed below are T cell receptor beta chains from one sample, sequenced in a study of a mutant IDH1 vaccine in newly diagnosed glioma. Generated by immunoSEQ multiplex PCR, the TCRdb table keeps only in-frame clones and is missing some. The sample yields about 53,000 clones, about 81% seen once. What these receptors recognize is not known. Material: PBMCs, obtained from a glioma patient whose treatment included an IDH1 peptide vaccine. The source of these receptors is a woman aged 40 to 50 with glioma. Some clones in this sample may be carry-over from other donors' samples. CDR3s include the opening cysteine and the closing phenylalanine or tryptophan. D genes are given only for firm matches. Not all rows give a size; the values are once, few, many and, for expanded clones, a class.

v_gene: TRBV10-1
abundance: NA
d_gene: NA
j_gene: TRBJ2-7
CDR3nt: TGCGCCAGCAGTGAGCCGGGACAACCCTACGAGCAGTACTTC
CDR3aa: CASSEPGQPYEQYF

v_gene: TRBV6-1
abundance: NA
d_gene: NA
j_gene: TRBJ2-1
CDR3nt: TGTGCCAGCAGTGACGGACATTACAATGAGCAGTTCTTC
CDR3aa: CASSDGHYNEQFF

v_gene: TRBV29-1
abundance: NA
d_gene: NA
j_gene: TRBJ2-2
CDR3nt: TGCAGCGCCCAGGTGGACGCGAACACCGGGGAGCTGTTTTTT
CDR3aa: CSAQVDANTGELFF

v_gene: TRBV10-1
abundance: NA
d_gene: NA
j_gene: TRBJ1-1
CDR3nt: TGCGCCAGCAGTGTGAAAGGCGGAACTGAAGCTTTCTTT
CDR3aa: CASSVKGGTEAFF

v_gene: TRBV18
abundance: NA
d_gene: NA
j_gene: TRBJ2-3
CDR3nt: TGTGCCAGCTCACCAAAGTGGGGCGTGGGCACAGATACGCAGTATTTT
CDR3aa: CASSPKWGVGTDTQYF

v_gene: TRBV4-3
abundance: NA
d_gene: TRBD1
j_gene: TRBJ1-1
CDR3nt: TGCGCCAGCAGCCAGTATCCAGGGGGAGCCGGTGAAGCTTTCTTT
CDR3aa: CASSQYPGGAGEAFF

v_gene: TRBV10-1
abundance: NA
d_gene: NA
j_gene: TRBJ2-1
CDR3nt: TGCGCCAGCAGTGCCGTGATTGCCAATGAGCAGTTCTTC
CDR3aa: CASSAVIANEQFF

v_gene: TRBV9
abundance: once
d_gene: NA
j_gene: TRBJ2-7
CDR3nt: TGTCCTTGGGACGAGCAGTACTTC
CDR3aa: CPWDEQYF

v_gene: TRBV15
abundance: NA
d_gene: NA
j_gene: TRBJ1-5
CDR3nt: TGTGCCACCAGCCTCGGTTGGAATCAGCCCCAGCATTTT
CDR3aa: CATSLGWNQPQHF

v_gene: TRBV4-1
abundance: NA
d_gene: TRBD2
j_gene: TRBJ2-7
CDR3nt: TGCGCCAGCAGTAGACTAGCGGGGGGGCCAGGGTACGAGCAGTACTTC
CDR3aa: CASSRLAGGPGYEQYF

v_gene: TRBV6-1
abundance: NA
d_gene: NA
j_gene: TRBJ1-1
CDR3nt: TGTGCCAGCAGGCCGAGGAACACTGAAGCTTTCTTT
CDR3aa: CASRPRNTEAFF

v_gene: TRBV7-2
abundance: NA
d_gene: NA
j_gene: TRBJ2-7
CDR3nt: TGTGCCAGCAGCTTGGGGCTGAACTACGAGCAGTACTTC
CDR3aa: CASSLGLNYEQYF

v_gene: TRBV5-6
abundance: NA
d_gene: TRBD1
j_gene: TRBJ1-2
CDR3nt: TGTGCCAGCCATGACAGGGTTGGCTACACCTTC
CDR3aa: CASHDRVGYTF

v_gene: TRBV11-3
abundance: NA
d_gene: TRBD1
j_gene: TRBJ2-7
CDR3nt: TGTGCCAGCAGCTGGGACAGGGGAGGCGAGCAGTACTTC
CDR3aa: CASSWDRGGEQYF

v_gene: TRBV2
abundance: once
d_gene: TRBD1
j_gene: TRBJ2-1
CDR3nt: TGTGCCAGCAGCTCGGACAGGGAGGATGAGCAGTTCTTC
CDR3aa: CASSSDREDEQFF

v_gene: TRBV7-2
abundance: NA
d_gene: NA
j_gene: TRBJ2-7
CDR3nt: TGTGCCAGCAGCCCGAGGGACGGATCCTACGAGCAGTACTTC
CDR3aa: CASSPRDGSYEQYF

v_gene: TRBV5-1
abundance: NA
d_gene: NA
j_gene: TRBJ1-2
CDR3nt: TGCGCCAGCAGCTTGGCCAACGGGGGAGGCTATGGCTACACCTTC
CDR3aa: CASSLANGGGYGYTF

v_gene: TRBV4-1
abundance: NA
d_gene: TRBD1
j_gene: TRBJ2-7
CDR3nt: TGCGCCAGCAGCCAAGGCAACAGGGGGCGGTACGAGCAGTACTTC
CDR3aa: CASSQGNRGRYEQYF

v_gene: TRBV15
abundance: NA
d_gene: NA
j_gene: TRBJ2-1
CDR3nt: TGTGCCACCAGCAGAGAAGAGGGATCGGACAATGAGCAGTTCTTC
CDR3aa: CATSREEGSDNEQFF